Listed here are 8 T cell receptor beta chains from one sample, sequenced in a study of CD8+ T cells in alopecia areata. The authors extracted RNA and reverse transcribed it into cDNA as the sequencing template. The table came from immunoSEQ multiplex PCR; TCRdb's copy has only in-frame clones and leaves some out. Here the sample spans more than 200,000 clones, less than 65% being singletons. The treatment: oral pan-JAK inhibitor, 5-10 mg twice daily. The sequenced sample was CD4+ T cells sorted from blood, obtained at week 4, from a patient treated with tofacitinib. These TCRs come from a human donor with alopecia areata.

The chain joins TRBV6-5 to TRBJ2-2; a possible D gene is TRBD1 (5 bases). Germline CDR1 reads MNHEY; CDR2 reads SVGAGI. V was trimmed by 0 bases and J by 6 bases, leaving 14 bases between them. The CDR3 consists of 16 residues. The CDR3 region is CASSYSGQFRPGELFF. CDR3 DNA: TGTGCCAGCAGTTACTCGGGGCAGTTCAGGCCCGGGGAGCTGTTTTTT.

The chain is built from TRBV25-1 and TRBJ2-7, with D unclear. Germline CDR1 reads MGHDK; CDR2 reads SYGVNS. The CDR3 sequence is 11 residues long. Deletions cut 5 bases from V and 4 bases from J, with 6 bases between. DNA of the CDR3: TGTGCCAGCAGTTGGGAATACGAGCAGTACTTC. Translation: CASSWEYEQYF.

This clone has a handful of counts. The V and J genes are TRBV5-6 and TRBJ2-5; 8 bases are shared with TRBD1. The V gene end was trimmed by 0 bases and the J gene end by 2 bases; junction bases not matched to a gene: 9. Germline-derived CDR1 and CDR2 are SGHDT and YYEEEE. This CDR3 is 17 amino acids long. The CDR3 sequence: CASSLAGAGGIQETQYF. CDR3 DNA sequence: TGTGCCAGCAGCTTGGCTGGGGCAGGGGGCATACAAGAGACCCAGTACTTC.

The chain is built from TRBV27 and TRBJ2-2, with TRBD1 identical over 9 bases. V lost 5 bases to trimming and J lost 6 bases; unmatched junction nucleotides: 1. This CDR3 spans 13 amino acids. CDR1 is MNHEY and CDR2 is SMNVEV in the germline V gene (reference sequence). CDR3 coding DNA: TGTGCCAGCAGTCGGGACAGGGCCGGGGAGCTGTTTTTT. Translated: CASSRDRAGELFF.

The chain links TRBV7-8 to TRBJ2-2; TRBD2 aligns across 8 bases. The CDR3 is made up of 17 amino acids. Germline CDR1 and CDR2: SGHVS and FQNEAQ. The J segment lost 5 bases and the V segment lost 2 bases, leaving 10 bases of the junction unmatched. This CDR3 is CASSLFGVAGYTGELFF. The CDR3 DNA reads TGTGCCAGCAGCTTATTCGGGGTAGCGGGGTATACCGGGGAGCTGTTTTTT.

The genes are TRBV4-2 and TRBJ2-5; D call uncertain. This CDR3 has 14 residues. Trimming stripped 3 bases from V and 5 bases from J, with 13 bases between. Germline CDR1 reads LGHNA; CDR2 reads YNFKEQ. The CDR3, as DNA: TGTGCCAGCAGCCACGACTTGGGCCGCGAGACCCAGTACTTC. It encodes CASSHDLGRETQYF.

V is TRBV7-9 and J is TRBJ1-3; D is ambiguous. Trimming removed 2 bases at V and 0 bases at J, with 8 bases between. CDR3 length: 15 amino acids. The germline V gene encodes CDR1 SEHNR and CDR2 FQNEAQ (reference sequence). The CDR3 is CASSLTGFSGNTIYF. The DNA of the CDR3 is TGTGCCAGCAGCTTAACGGGATTCTCTGGAAACACCATATATTTT.

This clone was seen only a few times. The genes are TRBV6-5 and TRBJ2-7, with a tentative D call TRBD1 (6 bases). Trimming pared 6 bases from V and 2 bases from J, leaving 14 bases between. Germline values: CDR1 MNHEY, CDR2 SVGAGI. The CDR3 consists of 14 residues. DNA for the CDR3: TGTGCCAGCAGAGACACAGGGTTTCCCTACGAGCAGTACTTC. Translating gives CASRDTGFPYEQYF.